This TCR beta chain was sequenced during a study of a mutant IDH1 vaccine in newly diagnosed glioma. About the research overall: Patients began vaccination 4-6 weeks after radiotherapy alone, or with temozolomide cycles. Receipt of radiotherapy, temozolomide, or both preceded the study, and most received both. Sex distribution of treated patients was about 60% male and approximately 38% female; mean age was roughly 37 years. Study-level results: It seemed that pseudoprogression was not linked to changes in the top peripheral T cell clonotypes.

Trimming shortened V by 2 bases and J by 2 bases, and 12 bases separated the two germline ends. CDR1 and CDR2 (germline): SGHRS, YFSETQ. This CDR3 region has 15 residues. This clone was found a few times. The antigen is unknown. Time point specified: week 5, during vaccination. The investigators gave 300 ug of mutant IDH1 20-mer peptide in each vaccine dose, together with topical imiquimod. TCRdb's copy holds only in-frame clones and misses some; the assay was immunoSEQ multiplex PCR. This table holds around 58,000 clones, 75% to 85% found once. The gene calls are TRBV5-1 and TRBJ2-3; tentative D call: TRBD1 (6 bases). The specimen was PBMCs, collected from a glioma patient whose treatment included an IDH1 peptide vaccine. The TCR sequence derives from a man aged 30-40 years with glioma. The CDR3 reads CASSFYRDNTDTQYF. The CDR3 DNA follows: TGCGCCAGCAGCTTTTACCGGGACAACACAGATACGCAGTATTTT.